The sequence of this T cell receptor beta chain was determined in a study of shared clonotypes between healthy human individuals. For the study at large: CD4 naive cells filled three plates per donor, CD4 memory three, CD8 naive two and CD8 memory one.

Trimming shortened V by 5 bases and J by 4 bases, and 14 bases separated the two germline ends. The length of the CDR3 is 14 residues. Germline CDR1 and CDR2: SEHNR and FQNEAQ (reference sequence). This clone has just one count. Authors' analysis steps: With immunoSEQ giving junction-only sequences and no quality scores, filtering differed. The assay was immunoSEQ multiplex PCR, and TCRdb's table has in-frame clones only and misses some. From that table come the V and J calls and clone size; the DNA was used to work out D and trimming. The sample lists some 1.5 million clones; approximately 98% were seen once.

The receptor was isolated from a man between 25 and 39 years old in good health. Specimen: naive CD4+ T cells sorted from blood. Specified subset: CD45RA+ positively selected. This sequence joins TRBV7-9 and TRBJ1-2; possibly TRBD1 for D (5 bases). The CDR3 reads CASSTAGPTYGYTF. For the CDR3, the DNA is TGTGCCAGCAGCACGGCGGGACCGACCTATGGCTACACCTTC. Together with reference TRBV7-9 and TRBJ1-2, the CDR3 gives the full variable domain: DTGVSQNPRHKITKRGQNVTFRCDPISEHNRLYWYRQTLGQGPEFLTYFQNEAQLEKSRLLSDRFSAERPKGSFSTLEIQRTEQGDSAMYLCASSTAGPTYGYTFGSGTRLTVV.